The entry below describes one TCR beta chain. This clone's antigen is unknown. No much larger clone exists at a distance of one base, and base qualities are not known. These data belong to a study of cytomegalovirus exposure and HLA in healthy donors (dated by TCRdb to 2016 to 2017). With regard to the full study: An earlier analysis of 550 to 700 of the donors reported roughly 270 Gb of sequence data and around 110 million unique TCR beta sequences from 150 million to 200 million T cells. Roughly 290 gigabases of sequencing data and roughly 81 million unique TCR sequences made up an early release that covered fewer than 650 HLA-typed donors. Of the roughly 400 genotyped donors, roughly 85% fell in the genetic ancestry cluster associated with self-reported Caucasian donors. The study aimed to test whether cataloging public T cell receptors could reveal signatures of past pathogen exposure. The T cell repertoires of 666 subjects were profiled by immunosequencing and related to cytomegalovirus serostatus. In addition to the first cohort of several hundred subjects, a separate validation cohort of 120 different subjects was used. High-throughput TCR immunosequencing, statistical association of individual TCRs with disease status, and machine learning were combined to predict cytomegalovirus infection status. A later analysis re-examined previously published TCR beta repertoires from 600 to 700 donors and added high-resolution HLA genotyping to investigate patterns of TCR occurrence. Rather than drawing on any new phenotypic data, the later analysis identified candidate immune exposures from TCR beta sequences and the way those sequences occurred across donors. An earlier analysis of fewer than 750 of the donors used high-throughput TCR beta sequencing to judge whether each TCR beta V gene segment behaved as functional or pseudogenic. Donor age, sex, ethnicity and CMV serostatus were compiled alongside the repertoire data. A later genetic analysis took genome-wide SNP genotypes for 398 of the 666 donors and used that subset as a discovery cohort. All discovery cohort repertoires had been generated on a single sequencing platform. HLA typing covered class I and class II loci at four-digit resolution. Typing coverage differed by locus: A, B, C, DRB1 and DQB1 were typed in about 620-630 donors, DQA1 in 522, DPA1 in nearly 610, and DPB1 in 472. Four to six DR-DQ haplotypes were handled as single units for association and clustering, since linkage in the cohort was strong. Among 300 to 500 genotyped donors of the cohort, an average of around 250,000 unique TCR beta nucleotide sequences was sequenced per donor, of which roughly 17% were non-productive. What the research found in general, with its limitations: Immune exposure information for the cohort was limited to CMV serostatus. A later analysis reported that several top co-occurrence clusters appeared linked to parvovirus B19, influenza, CMV and Epstein-Barr virus. A later genetic analysis associated a missense DCLRE1C variant with V-gene and J-gene trimming of TCR beta chains, and an independent cohort replicated the association. Because some donors lacked HLA typing at each locus, the association tests relied only on the typed subset. In vitro tests confirmed that a few of the cytomegalovirus-associated TCR beta chains recognize cytomegalovirus antigens. The study gave a list of 150 to 200 TCR beta chains associated with cytomegalovirus. Over 15 rarely observed V segments, including chromosome 9 orphons, were excluded from the earlier analysis of 550 to 700 of the donors because counts were too low. Most TCR sequences were observed very rarely across donors, whereas some public TCRs were present in many individuals. A later analysis associated some 17,000 TCR beta sequences with specific HLA alleles at a false discovery rate of 0.05. In a later analysis, HLA-associated TCR beta chains showed more clonal expansion and lower generation probabilities than non-associated chains that were equally common. Because the 87-base-pair reads could not distinguish some IMGT-functional V segments, including TRBV6-2 and TRBV6-3, those segments were excluded. In this cohort, only TCR beta chains were sequenced, and detectable features were limited by the absence of alpha or paired-chain data. In an earlier analysis of some 500 of the donors, most TCR beta V segments were observed in productive rearrangements about 90% or about 30% of the time, broadly matching IMGT annotations. The authors suggested that the approach could potentially be generalized to other disease states and immunological phenotypes. In a later genetic analysis, fewer N-insertions in productive TCRs were reported among donors in an Asian-associated ancestry cluster than the roughly 700-donor mean. Correlated functional status among segregating V segments might be attributable to linkage disequilibrium, but an unknown experimental factor could not be ruled out. A further reported finding was that TCR beta sequences accurately predicted the HLA-A and HLA-B alleles for most subjects in the first cohort. Cytomegalovirus status was reported to be diagnosed by the classifier with high specificity and sensitivity in both the original and validation cohorts. Presence/absence analyses assumed roughly uniform sequencing depth across donors, an assumption that may not hold. A later analysis found that most CMV-associated TCR beta chains appeared HLA-restricted, with HLA associations seemingly driven largely by CMV exposure. The sequencing pipeline was judged likely to have produced a cluster of highly shared sequence variants as a technical artifact. Assigning TCR associations to individual alleles was difficult when HLA alleles, especially DR and DQ, strongly co-occurred. In a later analysis, TCR association rates were found to vary across HLA loci, with the most associated TCRs seen for DRB1 alleles and the fewest for HLA-C alleles.

The CDR3 numbers 13 residues from cysteine through phenylalanine. The retained sequence is limited to the CDR3, 39 bases, with the frame set at the first base. V lost 3 bases and J lost 5 bases; the stretch between them is 10 bases long. Via the germline V gene, CDR1 is SGHAT and CDR2 FQNNGV. Libraries were constructed by the immunoSEQ multiplex PCR assay. The multiplex PCR relied on a mix of 60 forward primers for TCR Vbeta segments and 13 reverse primers for TCR Jbeta segments. The CDR3 region of rearranged TCR beta genes was amplified from genomic DNA with a multiplex PCR assay. Amplified TCR beta libraries were sequenced as 87-base-pair reads on the Illumina HiSeq System. In the original analysis: In a later analysis, some 80 million unique TCR beta chains were counted across the 500 to 850 repertoires, and roughly 11 million of these chains were shared by at least two donors. Raw reads were error-corrected and collapsed into unique sequences by a nearest-neighbor algorithm in which closely related sequences were merged to remove PCR and sequencing errors. Alignment of CDR3 sequences to IMGT reference sequences was used to assign V, D and J gene segments. Each retained sequence needed at least a six-nucleotide match to both a V gene segment and a J gene segment. A rearrangement was called productive if the CDR3 had no stop codons and remained in frame with V and J, and every other rearrangement was called non-productive. Following IMGT convention, CDR3 was defined as the stretch from the second conserved V-encoded cysteine to the conserved J-encoded phenylalanine. The earlier analysis of a few hundred of the donors excluded any sequence lacking an unambiguous match to a single V gene segment. An earlier analysis of 550 to 650 of the donors classified V segments as functional when productive rearrangements were above 56.7% and as segregating when the standard deviation between donors was above 5%. A statistical classification framework was built to diagnose cytomegalovirus status from the catalog of TCR beta chain sequences. V and J gene assignment, in a later analysis, came from comparing TCR nucleotide sequences with IMGT/GENE-DB human TR gene sequences. Using the TCRdist pipeline, a later analysis assigned CDR3 sequences along with most-parsimonious VDJ recombination scenarios. A later analysis defined each TCR beta chain by its CDR3 amino acid sequence plus V-gene family, and excluded reads lacking a unique V-gene family. To address suspected cross-contamination and a sequencing artifact, a later analysis removed approximately 590 highly shared, low-generation-probability nucleotide sequences. For each public chain, a later analysis derived a clonal expansion index from normalized ranks of inferred template counts within each repertoire. In a later analysis, generation probabilities were computed using a VDJ recombination model fitted to out-of-frame rearrangements, and the results were checked against IGoR. Hypergeometric tests were used in a later analysis to score TCR-TCR, TCR-HLA and TCR-CMV co-occurrence, with a repertoire-size bias correction applied to the TCR pairs. In a later analysis, false discovery rates were estimated by permuting HLA or CMV assignments 20 times. In a later analysis, co-occurring TCRs were grouped using DBSCAN, and TCRdist sequence similarity was added for clustering within HLA-allele-positive subsets. For co-occurrence clustering, repertoires with fewer than 30,000 or more than 120,000 public chains were excluded, along with 4 to 6 repertoires with anomalous nucleotide sharing. TCRdb took over this immuneACCESS table, retaining in-frame rearrangements with V and J assigned. Such tables are incomplete; in checked studies, under half of the missing clones stem from an unresolved V gene, and the remainder is unexplained. The DNA was the basis for D and trimming; V, J and clone size are from that table. The sample table records approximately 220,000 clones; 76% of these occur just once. Under 0.8% of the sample is held by the ten biggest clonotypes.

The cohort consisted of 650 to 700 healthy bone marrow donors. All cohort members were sampled while nominally healthy, although unrecorded immune exposures were likely present. The donor tested CMV seronegative, placing the donor among the approximately 360 seronegative members of the cohort. A peripheral blood sample was collected from each donor, and TCR beta sequencing was performed on peripheral blood mononuclear cells. Genomic DNA was extracted from the blood cell samples with the Qiagen DNeasy Blood Extraction Kit. The receptor was isolated from a man between 18 and 29 years old in good health and CMV-seronegative. The sequenced material came from PBMCs. The rearrangement joined TRBV11-2 to TRBJ1-1; no D gene can be assigned with confidence. In nucleotides, the sequence is TGTGCCAGCAGCTTTATCGAGGAAACTGAAGCTTTCTTT. This is translated as CASSFIEETEAFF.